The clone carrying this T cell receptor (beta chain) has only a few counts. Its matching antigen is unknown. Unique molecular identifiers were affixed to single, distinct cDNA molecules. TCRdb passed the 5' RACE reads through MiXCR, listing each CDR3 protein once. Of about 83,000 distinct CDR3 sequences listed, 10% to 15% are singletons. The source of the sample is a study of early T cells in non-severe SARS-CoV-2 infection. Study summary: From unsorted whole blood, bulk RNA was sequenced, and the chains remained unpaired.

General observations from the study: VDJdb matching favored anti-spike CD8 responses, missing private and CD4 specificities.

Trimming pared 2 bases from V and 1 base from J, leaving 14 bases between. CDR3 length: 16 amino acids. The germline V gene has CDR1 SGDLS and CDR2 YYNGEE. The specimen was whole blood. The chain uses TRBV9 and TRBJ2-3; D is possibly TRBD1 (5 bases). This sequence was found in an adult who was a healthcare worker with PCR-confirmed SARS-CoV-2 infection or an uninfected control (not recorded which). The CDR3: CASSVGLLGGTDTQYF. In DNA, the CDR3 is TGTGCCAGCAGCGTCGGCCTTCTAGGGGGCACAGATACGCAGTATTTT.